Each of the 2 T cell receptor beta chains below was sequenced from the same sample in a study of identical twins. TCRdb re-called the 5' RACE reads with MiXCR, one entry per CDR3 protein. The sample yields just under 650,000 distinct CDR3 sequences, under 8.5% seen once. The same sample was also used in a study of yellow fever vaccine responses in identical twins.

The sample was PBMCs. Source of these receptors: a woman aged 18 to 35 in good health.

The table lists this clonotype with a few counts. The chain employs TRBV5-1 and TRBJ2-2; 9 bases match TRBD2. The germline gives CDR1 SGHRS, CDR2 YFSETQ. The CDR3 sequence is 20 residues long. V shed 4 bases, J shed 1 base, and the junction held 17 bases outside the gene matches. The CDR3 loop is CASSPGAGDRLAVNTGELFF. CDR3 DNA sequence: TGCGCCAGCAGCCCCGGCGCAGGGGATAGACTAGCGGTGAACACCGGGGAGCTGTTTTTT.

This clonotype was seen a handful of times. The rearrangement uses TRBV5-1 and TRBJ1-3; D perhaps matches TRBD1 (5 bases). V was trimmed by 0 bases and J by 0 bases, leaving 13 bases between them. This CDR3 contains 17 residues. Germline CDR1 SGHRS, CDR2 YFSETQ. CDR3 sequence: CASSLAFFDSSGNTIYF. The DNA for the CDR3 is TGCGCCAGCAGCTTGGCCTTTTTCGACAGCTCTGGAAACACCATATATTTT.